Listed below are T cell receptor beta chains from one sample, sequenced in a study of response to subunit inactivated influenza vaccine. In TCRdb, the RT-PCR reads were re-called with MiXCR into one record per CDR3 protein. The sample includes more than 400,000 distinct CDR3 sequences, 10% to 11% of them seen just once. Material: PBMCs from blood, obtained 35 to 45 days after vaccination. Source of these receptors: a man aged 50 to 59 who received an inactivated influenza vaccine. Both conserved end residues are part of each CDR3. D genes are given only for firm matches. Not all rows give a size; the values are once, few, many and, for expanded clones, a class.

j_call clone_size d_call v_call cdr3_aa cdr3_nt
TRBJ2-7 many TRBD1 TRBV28 CASSVLGQGDEQYF TGTGCCAGCAGTGTCCTAGGACAGGGGGACGAGCAGTACTTC
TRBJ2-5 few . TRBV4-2 CASSQEFFQETQYF TGTGCCAGCAGCCAAGAATTCTTCCAAGAGACCCAGTACTTC
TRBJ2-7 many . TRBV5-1 CASSLEGIMAYEQYF TGCGCCAGCAGCTTGGAAGGGATTATGGCCTACGAGCAGTACTTC
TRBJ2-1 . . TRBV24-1 CATSEPGLDHEQFF TGTGCCACCAGTGAGCCGGGACTTGACCATGAGCAGTTCTTC
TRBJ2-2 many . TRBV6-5 CASSLTRPNTGELFF TGTGCCAGCAGTTTGACTAGACCGAACACCGGGGAGCTGTTTTTT
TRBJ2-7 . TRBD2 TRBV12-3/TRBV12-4 CASSLRLATHEQYF TGTGCCAGCAGCCTTCGACTAGCGACCCACGAGCAGTACTTC
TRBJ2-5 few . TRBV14 CASSQPRLETQYF TGTGCCAGCAGCCAGCCCCGGCTTGAGACCCAGTACTTC
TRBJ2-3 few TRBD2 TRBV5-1 CASSFAGGQSDTQYF TGCGCCAGCAGCTTCGCGGGGGGGCAATCAGATACGCAGTATTTT
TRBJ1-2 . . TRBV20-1 CSASFPGSYGYTF TGCAGTGCTAGTTTCCCAGGTTCCTATGGCTACACCTTC
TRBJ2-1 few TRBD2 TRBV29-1 CSVEEASGRAGEQFF TGCAGCGTTGAAGAGGCTAGCGGGAGGGCCGGTGAGCAGTTCTTC
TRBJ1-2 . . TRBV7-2 CASSSSGAARWGYTF TGTGCCAGCAGCTCCTCGGGTGCGGCGAGATGGGGCTACACCTTC
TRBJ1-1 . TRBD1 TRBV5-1 CASSQVQGRSTEAFF TGCGCCAGCAGCCAAGTACAGGGGAGGAGCACTGAAGCTTTCTTT
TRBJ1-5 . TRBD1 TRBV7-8 CASSYTRDRLQPQHF TGTGCCAGCAGCTATACCCGGGACAGGCTTCAGCCCCAGCATTTT
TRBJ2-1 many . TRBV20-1 CSASQISAGEQFF TGCAGTGCTAGCCAAATCTCGGCCGGGGAGCAGTTCTTC
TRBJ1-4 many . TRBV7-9 CASSLGQGIRAEKLFF TGTGCCAGCAGCTTAGGGCAGGGGATTCGTGCAGAAAAACTGTTTTTT
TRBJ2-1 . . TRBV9 CASSVSDSGEQFF TGTGCCAGCAGCGTAAGCGATTCTGGTGAGCAGTTCTTC
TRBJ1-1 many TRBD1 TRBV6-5 CASSYSQGAGTEAFF TGTGCCAGCAGTTACTCACAGGGGGCCGGGACTGAAGCTTTCTTT
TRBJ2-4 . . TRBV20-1 CSASPDSLIGAKNIQYF TGCAGTGCTAGCCCCGACTCACTGATTGGAGCCAAAAACATTCAGTACTTC
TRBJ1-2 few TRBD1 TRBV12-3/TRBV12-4 CASSLGNRGGGYTF TGTGCCAGCAGTTTAGGCAACAGGGGAGGGGGCTACACCTTC
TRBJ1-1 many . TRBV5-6 CASSLEGGTLGTEAFF TGTGCCAGCAGCTTAGAGGGAGGCACCTTGGGGACTGAAGCTTTCTTT
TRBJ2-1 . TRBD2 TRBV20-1 CSARDIWTRSYNEQFF TGCAGTGCTAGAGATATTTGGACTAGGTCCTACAATGAGCAGTTCTTC
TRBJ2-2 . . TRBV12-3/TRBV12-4 CASRGTGELFF TGTGCCAGCAGGGGCACCGGGGAGCTGTTTTTT
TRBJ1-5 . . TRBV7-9 CASSSQGESNQPQHF TGTGCCAGCAGCTCCCAGGGAGAGAGCAATCAGCCCCAGCATTTT
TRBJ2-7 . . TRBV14 CASSQDAGMREQYF TGTGCCAGCAGCCAAGACGCGGGAATGAGAGAGCAGTACTTC
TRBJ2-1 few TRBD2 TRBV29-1 CSGSSGTSSYNEQFF TGCAGCGGATCTAGCGGGACGAGCTCCTACAATGAGCAGTTCTTC
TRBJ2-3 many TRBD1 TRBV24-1 CATSDYPDRADTQYF TGTGCCACCAGTGATTACCCGGACAGGGCAGATACGCAGTATTTT
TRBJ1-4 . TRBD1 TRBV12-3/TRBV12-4 CASKQGPNEKLFF TGTGCCAGTAAACAGGGGCCTAATGAAAAACTGTTTTTT
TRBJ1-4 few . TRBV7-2 CASSPRSERPVLFF TGTGCCAGCAGCCCCCGTTCCGAGAGGCCCGTTCTGTTTTTT
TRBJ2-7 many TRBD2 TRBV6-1 CASRPGLAGAEQYF TGTGCCAGCAGACCCGGACTAGCGGGAGCCGAGCAGTACTTC
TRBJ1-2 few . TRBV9 CASSPGGGLLKDGYTF TGTGCCAGCAGCCCAGGAGGGGGGCTCCTAAAAGATGGCTACACCTTC
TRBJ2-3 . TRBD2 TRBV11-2 CASSALAGGQPTQYF TGTGCCAGCAGCGCCCTAGCGGGGGGGCAACCTACGCAGTATTTT
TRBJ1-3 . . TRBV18 CASSPSTGPGNTIYF TGTGCCAGCTCACCATCGACAGGCCCTGGAAACACCATATATTTT
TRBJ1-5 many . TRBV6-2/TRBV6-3 CASSYYRGGQPQHF TGTGCCAGCAGTTACTATCGGGGAGGCCAGCCCCAGCATTTT
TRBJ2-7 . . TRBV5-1 CASSLLVGESYEQYF TGCGCCAGCAGCTTGTTGGTGGGGGAGTCCTACGAGCAGTACTTC
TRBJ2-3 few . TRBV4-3 CASSQDIPRGTDTQYF TGCGCCAGCAGCCAAGATATCCCCCGGGGCACAGATACGCAGTATTTT
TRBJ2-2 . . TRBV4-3 CASSRRTALYTGELFF TGCGCCAGCAGCAGACGGACAGCCCTCTACACCGGGGAGCTGTTTTTT
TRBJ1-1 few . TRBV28 CASSVRATEAFF TGTGCCAGCAGTGTCAGGGCCACTGAAGCTTTCTTT
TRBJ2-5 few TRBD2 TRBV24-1 CATSDLTSGSQETQYF TGTGCCACCAGTGATTTGACTAGCGGGAGTCAAGAGACCCAGTACTTC
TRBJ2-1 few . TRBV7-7 CASSSGLPGEQFF TGTGCTAGCAGTTCTGGACTCCCGGGTGAGCAGTTCTTC
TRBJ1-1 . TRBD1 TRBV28 CASRKTGRNEAFF TGTGCCAGCAGAAAGACAGGGCGAAATGAAGCTTTCTTT
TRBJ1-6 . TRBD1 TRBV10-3 CAIRPGQGNSPLHF TGTGCCATCAGACCGGGACAGGGCAATTCACCCCTCCACTTT
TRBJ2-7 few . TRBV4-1 CASSQDLVISYEQYF TGCGCCAGCAGCCAAGATCTAGTGATCTCCTACGAGCAGTACTTC
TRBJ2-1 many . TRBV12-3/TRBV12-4 CASSWDIEQFF TGTGCCAGCAGTTGGGACATTGAGCAGTTCTTC
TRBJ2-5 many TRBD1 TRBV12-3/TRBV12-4 CASSNPGQGTTQYF TGTGCCAGCAGTAATCCGGGACAGGGAACCACCCAGTACTTC
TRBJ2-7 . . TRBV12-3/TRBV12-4 CASRGQAEYEQYF TGTGCCAGCAGGGGACAAGCGGAATACGAGCAGTACTTC
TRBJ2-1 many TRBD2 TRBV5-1 CASKLAGENEQFF TGCGCCAGCAAGCTAGCGGGAGAAAATGAGCAGTTCTTC
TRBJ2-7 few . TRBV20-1 CSAHRDIAYEQYF TGCAGTGCACACCGGGACATAGCCTACGAGCAGTACTTC
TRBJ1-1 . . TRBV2 CASSEGQLGTEAFF TGTGCCAGCAGTGAAGGGCAGCTGGGGACTGAAGCTTTCTTT
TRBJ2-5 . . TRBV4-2 CASSQVSMQETQYF TGTGCCAGCAGCCAAGTGTCAATGCAAGAGACCCAGTACTTC
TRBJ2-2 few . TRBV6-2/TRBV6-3 CASSKLAGTGELFF TGTGCCAGCAGCAAACTAGCAGGGACCGGGGAGCTGTTTTTT
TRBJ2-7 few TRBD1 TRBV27 CASSLNPTGDEQYF TGTGCCAGCAGTCTTAATCCGACAGGGGACGAGCAGTACTTC
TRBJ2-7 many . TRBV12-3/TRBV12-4 CASSSPGTGSYEQYF TGTGCCAGCAGTTCGCCCGGGACGGGAAGCTACGAGCAGTACTTC
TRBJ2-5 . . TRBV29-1 CSVEGQAPKTQYF TGCAGCGTTGAGGGCCAGGCGCCGAAGACCCAGTACTTC
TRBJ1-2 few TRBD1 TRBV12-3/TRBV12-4 CASSWGDRVNYGYTF TGTGCCAGCAGTTGGGGCGACAGGGTAAACTATGGCTACACCTTC
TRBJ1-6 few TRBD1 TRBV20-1 CSAKGTGTGSSPLHF TGCAGTGCTAAAGGGACCGGGACAGGCAGTTCACCCCTCCACTTT
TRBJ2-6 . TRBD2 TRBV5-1 CASSLEGAGGSGANVLTF TGCGCCAGCAGCTTGGAGGGAGCGGGGGGCTCTGGGGCCAACGTCCTGACTTTC